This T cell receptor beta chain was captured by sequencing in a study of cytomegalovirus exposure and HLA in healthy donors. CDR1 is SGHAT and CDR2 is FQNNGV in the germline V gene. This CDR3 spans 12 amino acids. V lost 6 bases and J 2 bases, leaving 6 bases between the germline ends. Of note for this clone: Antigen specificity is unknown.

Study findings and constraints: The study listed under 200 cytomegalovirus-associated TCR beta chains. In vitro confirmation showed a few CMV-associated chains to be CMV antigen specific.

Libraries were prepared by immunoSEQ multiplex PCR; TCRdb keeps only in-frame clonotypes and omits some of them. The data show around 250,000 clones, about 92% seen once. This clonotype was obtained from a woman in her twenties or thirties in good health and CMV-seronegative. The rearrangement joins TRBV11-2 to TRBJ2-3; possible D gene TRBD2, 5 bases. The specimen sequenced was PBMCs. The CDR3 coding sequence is TGTGCCAGCAGGCGGGTCACAGATACGCAGTATTTT. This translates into CASRRVTDTQYF.